These T cell receptor beta chains were read from a single sample in a study of cytomegalovirus exposure and HLA in healthy donors. Here immunoSEQ multiplex PCR was the method, and the copy in TCRdb shows in-frame clones only, minus some. The table lists about 140,000 clones, around 80% of them singletons. The sample comprised PBMCs. All receptors derive from a man between 18 and 29 years old in good health and CMV-seropositive. CDR3s include the opening cysteine and the closing phenylalanine or tryptophan. The D gene is left open where the match is weak. Some rows have no size entry. The others give once, few or many, or a class for an expanded clone.

v_call	d_call	j_call	clone_size	cdr3_nt	cdr3_aa
TRBV28	-	TRBJ1-1	-	TGTGCCAGCAGGGGAGGCGAGAACACTGAAGCTTTCTTT	CASRGGENTEAFF
TRBV7-6	TRBD1	TRBJ1-2	-	TGTGCCAGCAGCTCCTGGGACAGGGCGTCGAACTATGGCTACCCCTTC	CASSSWDRASNYGYPF
TRBV5-1	-	TRBJ1-1	-	TGCGCCAGCAGTCCGGAGGTATGGAAAGACACTGAAGCTTTCTTT	CASSPEVWKDTEAFF
TRBV5-4	-	TRBJ2-7	-	TGTGCCAGCACGCGGCAGGGCAGTTACGAGCAGTACTTC	CASTRQGSYEQYF
TRBV6-5	TRBD2	TRBJ2-7	-	TGTGCCAGCAGTTGGGGACTAGCGGGAACCTACGAGCAGTACTTC	CASSWGLAGTYEQYF
TRBV6-5	-	TRBJ1-2	-	TGTGCCAGCACCTTAAGTGGGGGCAGCGATGGCTACACCTTC	CASTLSGGSDGYTF
TRBV7-3	TRBD2	TRBJ2-3	-	TGTGCCAGCAGCTTACTAGCGGGAGGCACAGATACGCAGTATTTT	CASSLLAGGTDTQYF
TRBV27	-	TRBJ2-7	-	TGTGCCAGCAGTTCCCTAGACAGTTACGAGCAGTACTTC	CASSSLDSYEQYF
TRBV19	TRBD2	TRBJ2-1	-	TGTGCCAGTACCCCGGGACTAGCGGTATACAATGAGCAGTTCTTC	CASTPGLAVYNEQFF
TRBV5-1	-	TRBJ1-5	-	TGCGCCAGCAGCTCAGATCAGCCCCAGCATTTT	CASSSDQPQHF
TRBV30	-	TRBJ1-5	-	TGTGCCTGGAGCCCAAACGGATACCGGAGGGGATATAGCAATCAGCCCCAGCATTTT	CAWSPNGYRRGYSNQPQHF
TRBV2	TRBD1	TRBJ1-5	-	TGTGCCAGCCTACAGGGGTACCCGGGGCCCCAGCATTTT	CASLQGYPGPQHF
TRBV9	TRBD1	TRBJ2-7	-	TGTGCCAGCAGCTTCCGGACAGGGGGCGACGAGCAGTACTTC	CASSFRTGGDEQYF
TRBV7-2	-	TRBJ1-3	few	TGTGCCAGCAGCCCCCAGGTCTCTGGAAACACCATATATTTT	CASSPQVSGNTIYF
TRBV7-6	TRBD1	TRBJ2-1	-	TGTGCCAGCAGCTTAGGGGACAGGGGCAATGAGCAGTTCTTC	CASSLGDRGNEQFF
TRBV5-5	TRBD1	TRBJ2-5	-	TGTGCCAGCAGCCTAGGACAGGGTAAGATGGAGACCCAGTACTTC	CASSLGQGKMETQYF
TRBV18	TRBD2	TRBJ2-7	-	TGTGCCAGCTCACTAGGACTAGACTACGAGCAGTACTTC	CASSLGLDYEQYF
TRBV2	TRBD2	TRBJ2-2	-	TGTGCCAGCAGGGCTAGCGGGAGTCCTGCCGGGGAGCTGTTTTTT	CASRASGSPAGELFF
TRBV9	TRBD2	TRBJ2-3	-	TGTGCCAGCAGCCCGAGACTAGCGGGAGGGGATACGCAGTATTTT	CASSPRLAGGDTQYF
TRBV27	TRBD1	TRBJ1-6	-	TGTGCCAGCAGTAAATCGTTGGGACAGTCTAATTCACCCCTCCACTTT	CASSKSLGQSNSPLHF
TRBV4-1	-	TRBJ2-7	-	TGCGCCAGCAGCCAAGATAGGGGCTACGAGCAGTACTTC	CASSQDRGYEQYF
TRBV9	-	TRBJ2-2	-	TGTGCCAGCAGCGTAGCTCTATTGGGCCCGAACACCGGGGAGCTGTTTTTT	CASSVALLGPNTGELFF
TRBV30	-	TRBJ2-7	-	TGTGCCCTGGATCGGTTAGAGGGGACAACCTACGAGCAGTACTTC	CALDRLEGTTYEQYF
TRBV7-2	-	TRBJ1-1	-	TGTGCCAGCAGCTTAGTACCAGGGGCCACTGAAGCTTTCTTT	CASSLVPGATEAFF
TRBV30	-	TRBJ2-5	-	TGTGCTTGGAACCAGGGGACCCAGTACTTC	CAWNQGTQYF
TRBV28	TRBD1	TRBJ1-1	-	TGTGCCATCTTGGACAGGGCTGGCACTGAAGCTTTCTTT	CAILDRAGTEAFF
TRBV28	TRBD2	TRBJ2-1	-	TGTGCCAGCACTATAAAGGGACTAGCGGGAGGGGAAGGCCATGAGCAGTTCTTC	CASTIKGLAGGEGHEQFF
TRBV4-1	TRBD1	TRBJ1-1	-	TGCGCCAGCAGCCAAGAGGGACAGGGAGGATCTGAAGCTTTCTTT	CASSQEGQGGSEAFF
TRBV29-1	-	TRBJ1-2	-	TGCAGCGCGCAGGGAGGGGGCTATGGCTACACCTTC	CSAQGGGYGYTF
TRBV2	TRBD1	TRBJ1-1	-	TGTGCCAGCACGGGACAGTCGAGGGCTGAAGCTTTCTTT	CASTGQSRAEAFF
TRBV30	TRBD1	TRBJ1-1	-	TGTGCCGGGGGGACAGGGGAAGCTTTCTTT	CAGGTGEAFF
TRBV29-1	-	TRBJ1-2	once	TGCAGCGTTGAAGATGTGTCTTGGGGAGATGGCTACACCTTC	CSVEDVSWGDGYTF
TRBV5-6	TRBD2	TRBJ2-3	-	TGTGCCAGCAGTCCACGGACTAGCGGGGGAGATACGCAGTATTTT	CASSPRTSGGDTQYF
TRBV28	-	TRBJ1-4	once	TGTGCCAGCAGTTGGTCCTACAGGGCTCCCAATGAAAAACTGTTTTTT	CASSWSYRAPNEKLFF
TRBV2	TRBD1	TRBJ1-5	-	TGTGCCAGCAGTGGACAGGGGATGGGGCAGCCCCAGCATTTT	CASSGQGMGQPQHF
TRBV7-9	TRBD2	TRBJ2-5	-	TGTGCCAGCAGCCTCGATAGCGGGTGGGCCCAGTACTTC	CASSLDSGWAQYF
TRBV29-1	TRBD1	TRBJ1-2	-	TGCAGCGTCTGGACAGGCTATGGCTACACCTTC	CSVWTGYGYTF
TRBV7-9	TRBD1	TRBJ2-1	-	TGTGCCAGCAGCTTGCCGGGACAGTACGAGCAGTTCTTC	CASSLPGQYEQFF